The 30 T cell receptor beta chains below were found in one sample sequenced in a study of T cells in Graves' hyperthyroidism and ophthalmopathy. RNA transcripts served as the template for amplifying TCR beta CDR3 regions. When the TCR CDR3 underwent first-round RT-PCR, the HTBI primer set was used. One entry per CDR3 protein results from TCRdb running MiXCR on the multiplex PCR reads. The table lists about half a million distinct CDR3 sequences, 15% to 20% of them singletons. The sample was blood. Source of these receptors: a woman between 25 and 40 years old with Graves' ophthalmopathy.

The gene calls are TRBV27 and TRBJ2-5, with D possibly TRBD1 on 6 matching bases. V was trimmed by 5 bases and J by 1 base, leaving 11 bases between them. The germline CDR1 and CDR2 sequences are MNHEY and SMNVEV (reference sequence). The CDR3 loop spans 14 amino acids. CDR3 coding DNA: TGTGCCAGCAGTCGATACAGGGCCCAAGAGACCCAGTACTTC. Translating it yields CASSRYRAQETQYF.

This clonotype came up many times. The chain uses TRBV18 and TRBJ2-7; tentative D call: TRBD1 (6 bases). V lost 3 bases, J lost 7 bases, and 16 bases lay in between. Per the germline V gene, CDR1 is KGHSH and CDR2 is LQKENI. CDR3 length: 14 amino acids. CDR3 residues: CASSPFTGTGEQYF. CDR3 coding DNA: TGTGCCAGCTCACCGTTTACAGGGACGGGGGAGCAGTACTTC. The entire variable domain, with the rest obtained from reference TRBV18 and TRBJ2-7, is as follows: NAGVMQNPRHLVRRRGQEARLRCSPMKGHSHVYWYRQLPEEGLKFMVYLQKENIIDESGMPKERFSAEFPKEGPSILRIQQVVRGDSAAYFCASSPFTGTGEQYFGPGTRLTVT.

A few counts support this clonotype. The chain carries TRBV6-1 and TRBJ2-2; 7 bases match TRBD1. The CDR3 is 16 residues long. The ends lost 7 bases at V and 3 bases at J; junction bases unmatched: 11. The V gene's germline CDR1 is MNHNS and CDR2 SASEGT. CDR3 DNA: TGTGCCAGCAAAGAAAACAGGGGATGGGACACCGGGGAGCTGTTTTTT. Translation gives CASKENRGWDTGELFF.

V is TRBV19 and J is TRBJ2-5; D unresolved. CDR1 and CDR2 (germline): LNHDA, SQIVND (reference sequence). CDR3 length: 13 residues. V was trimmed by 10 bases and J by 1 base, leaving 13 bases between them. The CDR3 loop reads CATRLGTQETQYF. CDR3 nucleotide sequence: TGTGCCACTAGGCTCGGAACCCAAGAGACCCAGTACTTC.

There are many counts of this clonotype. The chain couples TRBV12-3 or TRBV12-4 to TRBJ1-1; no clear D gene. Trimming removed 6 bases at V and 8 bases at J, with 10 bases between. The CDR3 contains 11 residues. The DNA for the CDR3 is TGTGCCAGCAGGCGGACGAACGAAGCTTTCTTT. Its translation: CASRRTNEAFF.

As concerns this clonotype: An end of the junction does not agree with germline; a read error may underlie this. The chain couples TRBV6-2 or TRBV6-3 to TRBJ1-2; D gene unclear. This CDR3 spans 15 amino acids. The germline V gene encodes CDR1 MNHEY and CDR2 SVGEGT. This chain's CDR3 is CANSYSADGNYGYTF. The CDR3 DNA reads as TGTGCCAACAGTTACTCGGCCGACGGTAACTATGGCTACACCTTC.

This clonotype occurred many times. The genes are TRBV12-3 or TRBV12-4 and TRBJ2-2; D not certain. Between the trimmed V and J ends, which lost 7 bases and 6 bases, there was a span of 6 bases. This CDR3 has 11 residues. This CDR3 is CASTKAGELFF. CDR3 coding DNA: TGTGCCAGCACAAAAGCCGGGGAGCTGTTTTTT.

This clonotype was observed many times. As DNA, the CDR3 is TGCAGTGCTAGCCCGGGGCCCGAGCAGTACTTC. It specifies CSASPGPEQYF. The chain links TRBV20-1 to TRBJ2-7; the D call may be TRBD1 or TRBD2 (5 bases each). The V gene's germline CDR1 is DFQATT and CDR2 SNEGSKA (reference sequence). The CDR3 has 11 residues. V was shortened by 3 bases and J by 6 bases, with 9 bases between the two germline ends.

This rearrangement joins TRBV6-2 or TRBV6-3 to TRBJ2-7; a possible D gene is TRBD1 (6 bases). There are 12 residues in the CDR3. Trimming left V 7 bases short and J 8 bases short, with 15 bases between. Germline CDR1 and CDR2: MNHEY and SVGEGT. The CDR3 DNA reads TGTGCCAGCACCTCGGACAGCTTTAAGCAGTACTTC. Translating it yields CASTSDSFKQYF.

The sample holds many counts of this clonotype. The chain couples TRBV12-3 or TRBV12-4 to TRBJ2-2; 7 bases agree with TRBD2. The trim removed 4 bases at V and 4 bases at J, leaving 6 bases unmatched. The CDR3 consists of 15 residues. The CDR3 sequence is CASSWTGGGTGELFF. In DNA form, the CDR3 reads TGTGCCAGCAGTTGGACGGGAGGCGGCACCGGGGAGCTGTTTTTT.

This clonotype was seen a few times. The DNA for the CDR3 is TGCGCCAGCAGCCCCGAGCGGTTGAGAGAAAAACTGTTTTTT. As protein: CASSPERLREKLFF. The gene calls are TRBV5-1 and TRBJ1-4; no firm D call. The length of the CDR3 is 14 residues. V was cut by 4 bases and J by 8 bases, with 15 bases left in between. Germline values: CDR1 SGHRS, CDR2 YFSETQ.

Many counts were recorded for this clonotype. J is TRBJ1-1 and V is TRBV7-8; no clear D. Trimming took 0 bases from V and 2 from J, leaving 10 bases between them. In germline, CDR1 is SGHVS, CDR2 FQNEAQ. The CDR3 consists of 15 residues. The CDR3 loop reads CASSLARLLNTEAFF. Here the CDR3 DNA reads TGTGCCAGCAGCTTAGCGCGACTCCTAAACACTGAAGCTTTCTTT.

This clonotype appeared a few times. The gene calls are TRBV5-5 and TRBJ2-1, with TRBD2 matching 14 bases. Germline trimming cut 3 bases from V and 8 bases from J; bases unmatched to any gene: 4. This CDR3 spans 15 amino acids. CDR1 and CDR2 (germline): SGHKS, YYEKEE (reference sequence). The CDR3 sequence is CASSSGTSGRDEQFF. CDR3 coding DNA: TGTGCCAGCAGCTCGGGGACTAGCGGGAGAGATGAGCAGTTCTTC.

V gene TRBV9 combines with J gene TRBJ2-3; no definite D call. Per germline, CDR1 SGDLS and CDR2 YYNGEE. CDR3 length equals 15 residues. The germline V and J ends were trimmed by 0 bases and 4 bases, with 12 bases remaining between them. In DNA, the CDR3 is TGTGCCAGCAGCGTAGTAGGGAATCGCGCAGATACGCAGTATTTT. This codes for CASSVVGNRADTQYF.

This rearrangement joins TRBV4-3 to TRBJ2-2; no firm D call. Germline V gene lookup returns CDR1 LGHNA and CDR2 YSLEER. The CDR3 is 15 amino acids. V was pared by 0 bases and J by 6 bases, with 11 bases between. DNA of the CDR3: TGCGCCAGCAGCCAAGAGGGTCAAGGGCCCGGGGAGCTGTTTTTT. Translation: CASSQEGQGPGELFF.

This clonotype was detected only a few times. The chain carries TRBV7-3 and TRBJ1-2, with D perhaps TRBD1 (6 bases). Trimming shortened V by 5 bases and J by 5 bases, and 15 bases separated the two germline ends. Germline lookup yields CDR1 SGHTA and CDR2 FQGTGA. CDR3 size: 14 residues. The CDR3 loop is CASSADSISYGYTF. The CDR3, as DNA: TGTGCCAGCAGCGCGGACAGCATTTCTTATGGCTACACCTTC. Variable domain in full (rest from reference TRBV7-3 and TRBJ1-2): GAGVSQTPSNKVTEKGKYVELRCDPISGHTALYWYRQSLGQGPEFLIYFQGTGAADDSGLPNDRFFAVRPEGSVSTLKIQRTERGDSAVYLCASSADSISYGYTFGSGTRLTVV.

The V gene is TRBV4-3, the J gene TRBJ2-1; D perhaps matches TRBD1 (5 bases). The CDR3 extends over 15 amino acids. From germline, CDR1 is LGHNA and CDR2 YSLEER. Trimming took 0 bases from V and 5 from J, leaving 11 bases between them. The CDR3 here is CASSQDQLGDNEQFF. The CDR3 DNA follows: TGCGCCAGCAGCCAAGACCAGTTAGGGGACAATGAGCAGTTCTTC.

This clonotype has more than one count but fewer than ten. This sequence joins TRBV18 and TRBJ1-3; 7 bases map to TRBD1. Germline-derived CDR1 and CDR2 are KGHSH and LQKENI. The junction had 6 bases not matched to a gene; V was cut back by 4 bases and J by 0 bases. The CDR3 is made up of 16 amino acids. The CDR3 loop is CASSRVEGASGNTIYF. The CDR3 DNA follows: TGTGCCAGCTCACGTGTCGAGGGGGCCTCTGGAAACACCATATATTTT.

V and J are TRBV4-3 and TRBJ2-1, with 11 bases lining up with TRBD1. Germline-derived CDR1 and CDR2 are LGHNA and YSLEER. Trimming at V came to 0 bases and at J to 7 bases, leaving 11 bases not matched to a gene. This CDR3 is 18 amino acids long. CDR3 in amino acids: CASSQDPGQGGLVNEQFF. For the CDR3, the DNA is TGCGCCAGCAGCCAAGATCCGGGACAGGGGGGGTTAGTTAATGAGCAGTTCTTC.

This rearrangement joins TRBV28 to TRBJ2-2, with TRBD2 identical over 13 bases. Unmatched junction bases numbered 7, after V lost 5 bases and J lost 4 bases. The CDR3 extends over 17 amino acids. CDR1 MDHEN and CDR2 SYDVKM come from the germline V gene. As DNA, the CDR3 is TGTGCCAGCAGTCCCATACTAGCGGGAGGGTCCACCGGGGAGCTGTTTTTT. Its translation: CASSPILAGGSTGELFF. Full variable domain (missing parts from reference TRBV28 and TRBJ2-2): DVKVTQSSRYLVKRTGEKVFLECVQDMDHENMFWYRQDPGLGLRLIYFSYDVKMKEKGDIPEGYSVSREKKERFSLILESASTNQTSMYLCASSPILAGGSTGELFFGEGSRLTVL.

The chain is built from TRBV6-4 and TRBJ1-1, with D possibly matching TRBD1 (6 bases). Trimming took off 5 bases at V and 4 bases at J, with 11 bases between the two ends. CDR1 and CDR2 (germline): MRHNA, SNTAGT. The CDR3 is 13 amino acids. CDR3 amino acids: CASSRGVGTEAFF. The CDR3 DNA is TGTGCCAGCAGTAGGGGGGTTGGCACTGAAGCTTTCTTT.

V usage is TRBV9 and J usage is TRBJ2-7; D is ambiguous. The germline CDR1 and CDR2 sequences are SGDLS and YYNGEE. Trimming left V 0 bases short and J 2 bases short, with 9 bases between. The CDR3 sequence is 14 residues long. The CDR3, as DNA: TGTGCCAGCAGCGTAGGGGTGTCCCCCTACGAGCAGTACTTC. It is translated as CASSVGVSPYEQYF.

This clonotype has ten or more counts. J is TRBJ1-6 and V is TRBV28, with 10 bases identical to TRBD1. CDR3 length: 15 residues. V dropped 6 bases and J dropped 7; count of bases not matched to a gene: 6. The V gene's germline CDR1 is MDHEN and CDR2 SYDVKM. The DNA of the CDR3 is TGTGCCAGCAGCCTATCGACAGGGGGCAATTCACCCCTCCACTTT. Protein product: CASSLSTGGNSPLHF.

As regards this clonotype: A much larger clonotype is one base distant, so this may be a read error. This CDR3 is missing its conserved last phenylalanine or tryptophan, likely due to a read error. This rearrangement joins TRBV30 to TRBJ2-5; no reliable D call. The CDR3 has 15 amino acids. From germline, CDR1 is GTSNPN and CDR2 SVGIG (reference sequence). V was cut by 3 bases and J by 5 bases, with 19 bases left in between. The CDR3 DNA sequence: TGTGCCTGGAGGACCTCAGGTGCGGTTGGTGAGACCCAGTACTCC. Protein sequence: CAWRTSGAVGETQYS.

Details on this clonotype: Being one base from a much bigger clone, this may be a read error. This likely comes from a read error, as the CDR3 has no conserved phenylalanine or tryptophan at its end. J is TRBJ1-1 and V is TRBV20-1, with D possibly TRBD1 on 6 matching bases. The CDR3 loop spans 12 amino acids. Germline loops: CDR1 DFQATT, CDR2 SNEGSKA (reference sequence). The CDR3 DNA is TGCAGAGGGGGACGGCTTAACACTGAAGCTTTCTCT. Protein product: CRGGRLNTEAFS.

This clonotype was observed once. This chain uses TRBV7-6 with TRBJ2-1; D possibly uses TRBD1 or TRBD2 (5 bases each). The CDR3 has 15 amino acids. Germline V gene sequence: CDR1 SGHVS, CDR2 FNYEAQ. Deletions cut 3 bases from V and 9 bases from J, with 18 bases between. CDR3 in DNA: TGTGCCAGCAGCTTCGGGGCAGGGCTCACTGGTGAGCAGTTCTTC. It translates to CASSFGAGLTGEQFF. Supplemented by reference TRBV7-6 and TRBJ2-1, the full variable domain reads GAGVSQSPRYKVTKRGQDVALRCDPISGHVSLYWYRQALGQGPEFLTYFNYEAQQDKSGLPNDRFSAERPEGSISTLTIQRTEQRDSAMYRCASSFGAGLTGEQFFGPGTRLTVL.

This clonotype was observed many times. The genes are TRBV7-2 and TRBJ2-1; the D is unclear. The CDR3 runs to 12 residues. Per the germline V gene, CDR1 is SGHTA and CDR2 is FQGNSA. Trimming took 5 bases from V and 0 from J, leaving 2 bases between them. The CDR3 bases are TGTGCCAGCAGCCACTCCTACAATGAGCAGTTCTTC. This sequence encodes CASSHSYNEQFF.

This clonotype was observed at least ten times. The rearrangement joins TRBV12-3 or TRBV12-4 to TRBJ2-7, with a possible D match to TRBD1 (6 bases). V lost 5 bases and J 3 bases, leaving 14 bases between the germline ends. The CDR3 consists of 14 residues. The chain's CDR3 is CASSPGDIYYEQYF. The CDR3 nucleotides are TGTGCCAGCAGTCCCGGGGACATTTACTACGAGCAGTACTTC.

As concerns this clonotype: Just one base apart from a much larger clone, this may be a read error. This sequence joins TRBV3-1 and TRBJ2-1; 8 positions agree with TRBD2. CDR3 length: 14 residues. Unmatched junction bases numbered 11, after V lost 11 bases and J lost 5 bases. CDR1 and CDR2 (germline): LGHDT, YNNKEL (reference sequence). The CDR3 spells CASRGSGINNEQFF. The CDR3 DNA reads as TGTGCCTCGCGGGGTAGCGGGATCAACAATGAGCAGTTCTTC.

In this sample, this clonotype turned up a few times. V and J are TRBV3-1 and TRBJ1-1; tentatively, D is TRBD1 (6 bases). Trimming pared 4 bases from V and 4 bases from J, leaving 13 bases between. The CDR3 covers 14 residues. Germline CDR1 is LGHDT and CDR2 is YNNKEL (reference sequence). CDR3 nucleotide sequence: TGTGCCAGCAGCCTCGGGCAGGGGTTCACTGAAGCTTTCTTT. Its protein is CASSLGQGFTEAFF.